A selection of T cell receptor beta chains follows, all from one sample in a study of Ad26.COV2.S vaccination and SARS-CoV-2 variants. Assay: immunoSEQ multiplex PCR; the TCRdb copy retains only in-frame clones and omits some. Of about 460,000 clones detected, nearly 90% appear once; the ten largest clones hold more than 1.5%. This sample comprised peripheral blood, obtained in a trial of Ad26.COV2.S vaccine versus placebo. These receptors all come from a person between 18 and 65 years old who received the Ad26.COV2.S COVID-19 vaccine or a placebo. The CDR3 runs from the conserved cysteine through the conserved F or W. D genes are given only for firm matches. Not every row has a clone size; where given, it reads once, few, many or a size class.

NA,TRBV11-2,NA,15,TRBJ2-7,TGTGCCAGCAGCTTAGGGCATGGACCTAGAGACGAGCAGTACTTC,CASSLGHGPRDEQYF
NA,TRBV24-1,NA,13,TRBJ2-3,TGTGCCACCAGTGACCGGAACACAGATACGCAGTATTTT,CATSDRNTDTQYF
NA,TRBV9,NA,14,TRBJ2-5,TGTGCCAGCAGCGTAAGGGGTGTGCAAGAGACCCAGTACTTC,CASSVRGVQETQYF
NA,TRBV28,TRBD1,15,TRBJ2-4,TGTGCCAGTACCGGGACAGGGTTAGCCAAAAACATTCAGTACTTC,CASTGTGLAKNIQYF
NA,TRBV28,NA,13,TRBJ2-3,TGTGCCAGCAGTGGACTATCCACAGATACGCAGTATTTT,CASSGLSTDTQYF
few,TRBV19,NA,18,TRBJ1-1,TGTGCCAGTAGTATATCGTACCGATTCAAGGGAGTGAACACTGAAGCTTTCTTT,CASSISYRFKGVNTEAFF
NA,TRBV5-6,NA,14,TRBJ2-7,TGTGCCAGCAGCTTGTCCCGGGCCTCCTACGAGCAGTACTTC,CASSLSRASYEQYF
NA,TRBV7-3,NA,15,TRBJ2-5,TGTGCCAGCAGCTTGGCAGGGTTGGACCAAGAGACCCAGTACTTC,CASSLAGLDQETQYF
NA,TRBV4-2,TRBD1,16,TRBJ1-1,TGTGCCAGCAGCCAAGATATTGGGACAGGGCGGACTGAAGCTTTCTTT,CASSQDIGTGRTEAFF
NA,TRBV21-1,NA,18,TRBJ2-7,TGTGCCAGCAGCAAACGAATTTGTGGCAACGGGAGTCGCTACGAGCAGTACTTC,CASSKRICGNGSRYEQYF
NA,TRBV5-1,TRBD2,15,TRBJ2-7,TGCGCCAGCAGTTTAACTAGCGGGATTTTCGACGAGCAGTACTTC,CASSLTSGIFDEQYF
few,TRBV6-5,NA,14,TRBJ1-5,TGTGCCAGCAGTTACTCCAGAAGCAATCAGCCCCAGCATTTT,CASSYSRSNQPQHF
NA,TRBV28,NA,14,TRBJ1-4,TGTGCCAGCTCTCTTCGACAGATTAATGAAAAACTGTTTTTT,CASSLRQINEKLFF
NA,TRBV7-2,NA,14,TRBJ2-1,TGTGCCAGCAGCTTACTTGGTCCGGACAATGAGCAGTTCTTC,CASSLLGPDNEQFF
NA,TRBV5-1,TRBD2,13,TRBJ2-5,TGCGCCAGCAGCTTGGCACTAGCGGAGACCCAGTACTTC,CASSLALAETQYF
NA,TRBV5-5,NA,14,TRBJ2-7,TGTGCCAGCAGCTCAACCGAAATGACTCCGCAGCAGTACTTC,CASSSTEMTPQQYF
few,TRBV6-5,NA,13,TRBJ1-2,TGTGCCAGCAGTTACGTCCGCTACTATGGCTACACCTTC,CASSYVRYYGYTF
NA,TRBV5-1,NA,12,TRBJ1-6,TGCGCCAGCAGCTTCCCCAATTCACCCCTCCACTTT,CASSFPNSPLHF
NA,TRBV29-1,TRBD2,17,TRBJ2-2,TGCAGCGTTGGACAGCGGGAGGGGGGCGCGAACACCGGGGAGCTGTTTTTT,CSVGQREGGANTGELFF
NA,TRBV6-4,NA,15,TRBJ2-1,TGTGCCAGCAGCGCAGAAAGTAGCTCCTACAATGAGCAGTTCTTC,CASSAESSSYNEQFF
NA,TRBV3-1/TRBV3-2,TRBD1,15,TRBJ1-1,TGTGCCAGCAGCCGAGGGCAGGGGGTTGGAACTGAAGCTTTCTTT,CASSRGQGVGTEAFF
NA,TRBV6-1,NA,15,TRBJ1-2,TGTGCCAGCAGTGAAGCGCTTCGGTCAGGCTATGGCTACACCTTC,CASSEALRSGYGYTF
once,TRBV28,TRBD1,19,TRBJ1-4,TGTGCCAGCAGTACCAGCACCGGGACAGGGTCCACCACAAATGAAAAACTGTTTTTT,CASSTSTGTGSTTNEKLFF
NA,TRBV9,NA,8,TRBJ1-6,TGTGCCAACTCGCGCCTCCACTTT,CANSRLHF
NA,TRBV7-2,TRBD1,15,TRBJ1-2,TGTGCCAGCAGGCCAGCCCGGACAGGGGGCGATGGCTACACCTTC,CASRPARTGGDGYTF
NA,TRBV29-1,NA,11,TRBJ2-7,TGCAGCGTTGGTGACAACTACGAGCAGTACTTC,CSVGDNYEQYF
NA,TRBV2,NA,15,TRBJ1-1,TGTGCCAGCACCGAAGGGTGGACGGGGAACACTGAAGCTTTCTTT,CASTEGWTGNTEAFF
NA,TRBV2,TRBD2,15,TRBJ2-1,TGTGCCAGCAGGCGTGAGCGGGGAAACTACAATGAGCAGTTCTTC,CASRRERGNYNEQFF
NA,TRBV5-1,TRBD1,14,TRBJ1-2,TGCGCCAGCAGCTTAAGACAGGGTAACTATGGCTACACCTTC,CASSLRQGNYGYTF
NA,TRBV2,TRBD1,14,TRBJ1-1,TGTGCCAGCAGTTCGACAGGGGGCCGGGCTGAAGCTTTCTTT,CASSSTGGRAEAFF
NA,TRBV28,NA,17,TRBJ1-5,TGTGCCAGCAGTGGGGAATCTGTACAGGGTCGTTACACAACCCAGCATTTT,CASSGESVQGRYTTQHF
NA,TRBV19,TRBD1,14,TRBJ1-5,TGTGCCAGTAGTGGCCAGGGGGCACCGCAGCCCCAGCATTTT,CASSGQGAPQPQHF
NA,TRBV6-5,NA,13,TRBJ1-1,TGTGCCAGCAGCGCTCTCGCAAGGACTGAAGCTTTCTTT,CASSALARTEAFF
NA,TRBV19,NA,14,TRBJ2-5,TGTGCCAGTACCCCCGGGCAGAACCAAGAGACCCAGTACTTC,CASTPGQNQETQYF
NA,TRBV5-1,NA,14,TRBJ1-4,TGCGCCAGCAGCTTGACAGGGCAGCAGGAAAAACTGTTTTTT,CASSLTGQQEKLFF
few,TRBV3-1/TRBV3-2,TRBD1,14,TRBJ1-5,TGTGCCAGCAGCCAAGGGACAGGGAGTCAGCCCCAGCATTTT,CASSQGTGSQPQHF